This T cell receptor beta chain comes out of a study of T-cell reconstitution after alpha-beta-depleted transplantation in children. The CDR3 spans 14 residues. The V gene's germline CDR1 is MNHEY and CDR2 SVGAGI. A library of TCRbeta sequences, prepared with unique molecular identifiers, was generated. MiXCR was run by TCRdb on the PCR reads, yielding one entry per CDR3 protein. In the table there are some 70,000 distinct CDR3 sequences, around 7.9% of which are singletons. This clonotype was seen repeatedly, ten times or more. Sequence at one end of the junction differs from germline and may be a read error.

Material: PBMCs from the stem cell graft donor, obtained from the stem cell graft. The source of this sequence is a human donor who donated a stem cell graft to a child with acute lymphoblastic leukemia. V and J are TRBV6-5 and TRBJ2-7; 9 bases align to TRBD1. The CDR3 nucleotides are TGTGCCAGCACCTGGACAGGGGACTCCTACGAGCATTACTTC. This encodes CASTWTGDSYEHYF.